This entry describes one T cell receptor (beta chain). What it recognizes is unknown. Quantitative 5'-RACE was performed with molecular barcodes, and it yielded the TCR beta libraries. MiXCR was run by TCRdb on the 5' RACE reads, yielding one entry per CDR3 protein. The sample contains about 160,000 distinct CDR3 sequences, around 45% of which appear only once. These data belong to a study of CD8 T cells in ankylosing spondylitis. Germline lookup yields CDR1 DFQATT and CDR2 SNEGSKA (reference sequence). The CDR3 runs 14 residues. Trimming took 6 bases from V and 2 from J; bases not matched to a gene: 4. Study results and caveats: Clones linked to disease, bearing a CD8+ phenotype, were relatively rare in peripheral blood. Matched ankylosing spondylitis synovial fluid reportedly showed significant enrichment of disease-linked clones.

The chain employs TRBV20-1 and TRBJ2-7, with TRBD2 identical over 13 bases. The origin of this receptor is a male donor with ankylosing spondylitis. The sequencing input was synovial fluid, either unsorted or a sorted T cell fraction (not recorded which). CDR3 protein: CSATGTSGTYEQYF. For the CDR3, the DNA is TGCAGTGCAACCGGGACTAGCGGGACCTACGAGCAGTACTTC.